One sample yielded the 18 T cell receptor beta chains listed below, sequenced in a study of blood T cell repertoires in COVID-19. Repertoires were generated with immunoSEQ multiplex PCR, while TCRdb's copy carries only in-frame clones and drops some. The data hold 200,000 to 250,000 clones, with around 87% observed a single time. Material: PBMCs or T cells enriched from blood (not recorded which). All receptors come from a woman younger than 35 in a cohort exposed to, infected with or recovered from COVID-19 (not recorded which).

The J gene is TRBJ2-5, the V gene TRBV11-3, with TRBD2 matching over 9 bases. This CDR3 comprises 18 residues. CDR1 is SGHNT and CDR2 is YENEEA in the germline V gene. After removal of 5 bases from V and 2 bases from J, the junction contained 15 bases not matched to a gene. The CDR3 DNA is TGTGCCAGCAGCCCCACGATGCGGGAGGGCCCAAGTCAAGAGACCCAGTACTTC. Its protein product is CASSPTMREGPSQETQYF.

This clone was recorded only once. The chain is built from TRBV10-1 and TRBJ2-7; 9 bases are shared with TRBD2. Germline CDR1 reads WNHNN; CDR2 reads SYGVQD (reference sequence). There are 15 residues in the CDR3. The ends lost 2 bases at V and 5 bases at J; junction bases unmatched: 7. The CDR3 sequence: CASSEASGVFNEQYF. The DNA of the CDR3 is TGCGCCAGCAGTGAGGCTAGCGGGGTTTTCAACGAGCAGTACTTC.

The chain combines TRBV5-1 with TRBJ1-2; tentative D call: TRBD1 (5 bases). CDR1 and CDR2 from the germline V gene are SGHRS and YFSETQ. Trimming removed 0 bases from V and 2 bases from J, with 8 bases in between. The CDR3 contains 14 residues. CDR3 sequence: CASSLADINYGYTF. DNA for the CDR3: TGCGCCAGCAGCTTGGCGGACATAAACTATGGCTACACCTTC.

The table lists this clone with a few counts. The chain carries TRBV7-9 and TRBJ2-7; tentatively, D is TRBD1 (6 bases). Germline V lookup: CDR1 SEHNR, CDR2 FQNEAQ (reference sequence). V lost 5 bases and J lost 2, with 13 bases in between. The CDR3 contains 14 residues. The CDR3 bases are TGTGCCAGCAGCCCTTACGCAGGGGCCTACGAGCAGTACTTC. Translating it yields CASSPYAGAYEQYF.

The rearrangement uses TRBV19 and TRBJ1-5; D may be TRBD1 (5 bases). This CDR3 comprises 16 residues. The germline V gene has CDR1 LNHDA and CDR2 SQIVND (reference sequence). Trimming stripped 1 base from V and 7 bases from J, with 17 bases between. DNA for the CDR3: TGTGCCAGTAGTATAGGAACGCGGCAGGGCGCGCAGCCCCAGCATTTT. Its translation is CASSIGTRQGAQPQHF.

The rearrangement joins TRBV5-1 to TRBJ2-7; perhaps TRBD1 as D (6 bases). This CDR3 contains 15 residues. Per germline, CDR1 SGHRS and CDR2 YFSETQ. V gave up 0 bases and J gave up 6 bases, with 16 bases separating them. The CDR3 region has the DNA TGCGCCAGCAGCTTGGATGGCCTACAGGGAAGCGAGCAGTACTTC. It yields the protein CASSLDGLQGSEQYF.

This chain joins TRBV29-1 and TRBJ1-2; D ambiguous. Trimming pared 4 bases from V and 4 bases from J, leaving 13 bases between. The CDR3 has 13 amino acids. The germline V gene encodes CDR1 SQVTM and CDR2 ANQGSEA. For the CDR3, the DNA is TGCAGCGTTGGCGGCGGGCAGAGCTATGGCTACACCTTC. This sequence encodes CSVGGGQSYGYTF.

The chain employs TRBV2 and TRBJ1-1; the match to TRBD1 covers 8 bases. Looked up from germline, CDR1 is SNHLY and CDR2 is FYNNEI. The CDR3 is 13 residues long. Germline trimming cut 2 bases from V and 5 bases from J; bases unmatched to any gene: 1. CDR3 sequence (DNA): TGTGCCAGCAGTGAACGACAGGGGACTGAAGCTTTCTTT. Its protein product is CASSERQGTEAFF.

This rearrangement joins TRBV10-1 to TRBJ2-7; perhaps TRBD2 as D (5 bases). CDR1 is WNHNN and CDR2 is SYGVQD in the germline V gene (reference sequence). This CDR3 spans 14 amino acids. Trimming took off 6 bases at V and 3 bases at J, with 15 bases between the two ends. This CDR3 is CASSASGSDYEQYF. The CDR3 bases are TGCGCCAGCAGCGCCTCGGGGTCTGACTACGAGCAGTACTTC.

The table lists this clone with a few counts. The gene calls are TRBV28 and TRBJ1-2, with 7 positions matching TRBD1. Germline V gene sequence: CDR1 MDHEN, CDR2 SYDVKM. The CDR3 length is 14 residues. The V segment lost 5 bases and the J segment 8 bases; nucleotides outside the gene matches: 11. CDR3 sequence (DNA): TGTGCCAGCAGTCGCGAGGTTTACAGGGGCGGCTACACCTTC. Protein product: CASSREVYRGGYTF.

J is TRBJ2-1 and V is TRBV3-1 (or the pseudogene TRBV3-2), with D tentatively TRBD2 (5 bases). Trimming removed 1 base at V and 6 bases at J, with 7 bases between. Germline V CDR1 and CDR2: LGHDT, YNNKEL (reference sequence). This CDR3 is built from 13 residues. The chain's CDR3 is CASSQGAGNEQFF. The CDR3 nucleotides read TGTGCCAGCAGCCAAGGGGCGGGCAATGAGCAGTTCTTC.

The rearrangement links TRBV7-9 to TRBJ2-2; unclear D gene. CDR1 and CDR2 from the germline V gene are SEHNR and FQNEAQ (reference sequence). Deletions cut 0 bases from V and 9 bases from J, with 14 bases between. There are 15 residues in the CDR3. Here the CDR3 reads CASSLAVADGRELFF. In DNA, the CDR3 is TGTGCCAGCAGCTTAGCGGTGGCGGATGGTCGGGAGCTGTTTTTT.

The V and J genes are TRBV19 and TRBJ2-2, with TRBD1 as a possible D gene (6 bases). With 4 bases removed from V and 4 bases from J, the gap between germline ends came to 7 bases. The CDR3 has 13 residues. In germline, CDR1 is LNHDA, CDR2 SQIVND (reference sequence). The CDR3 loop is CASSTQGTGELFF. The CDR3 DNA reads TGTGCCAGTAGTACACAGGGCACCGGGGAGCTGTTTTTT.

CDR3 DNA: TGCGCCAGCAGTCAATCTATCTGGACAGCAATTTCCAAAAACATTCAGTACTTC. It specifies CASSQSIWTAISKNIQYF. The V and J genes are TRBV23-1 and TRBJ2-4; TRBD1 might be the D (6 bases). TRBV23-1 is an ORF for which the function is uncertain. This CDR3 spans 18 amino acids. The V and J ends lost 0 bases and 2 bases respectively, with 17 bases between them.

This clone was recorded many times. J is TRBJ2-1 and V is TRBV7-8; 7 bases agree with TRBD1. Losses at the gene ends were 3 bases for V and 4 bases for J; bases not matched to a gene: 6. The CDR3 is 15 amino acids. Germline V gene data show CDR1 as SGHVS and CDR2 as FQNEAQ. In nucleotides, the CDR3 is TGTGCCAGCAGCTTGCTCGAGGGGGCTTACAATGAGCAGTTCTTC. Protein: CASSLLEGAYNEQFF.

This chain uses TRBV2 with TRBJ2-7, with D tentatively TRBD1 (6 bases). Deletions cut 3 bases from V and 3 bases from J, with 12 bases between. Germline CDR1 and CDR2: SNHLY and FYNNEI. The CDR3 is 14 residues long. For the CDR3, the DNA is TGTGCCAGCAGTGAGATCGGGGACAACTACGAGCAGTACTTC. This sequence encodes CASSEIGDNYEQYF.

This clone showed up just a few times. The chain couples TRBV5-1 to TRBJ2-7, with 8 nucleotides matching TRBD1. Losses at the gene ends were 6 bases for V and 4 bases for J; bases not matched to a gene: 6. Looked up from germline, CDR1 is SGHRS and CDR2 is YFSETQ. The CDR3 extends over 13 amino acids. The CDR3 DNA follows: TGCGCCAGCAAGACCCAGGGGGCTTACGAGCAGTACTTC. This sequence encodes CASKTQGAYEQYF.

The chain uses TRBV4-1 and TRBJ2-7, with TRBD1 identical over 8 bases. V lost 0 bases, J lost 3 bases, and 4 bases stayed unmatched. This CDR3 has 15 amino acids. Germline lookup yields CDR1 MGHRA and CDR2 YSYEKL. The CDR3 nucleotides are TGCGCCAGCAGCCAAGAAACAGGGGGAATCTACGAGCAGTACTTC. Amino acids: CASSQETGGIYEQYF.